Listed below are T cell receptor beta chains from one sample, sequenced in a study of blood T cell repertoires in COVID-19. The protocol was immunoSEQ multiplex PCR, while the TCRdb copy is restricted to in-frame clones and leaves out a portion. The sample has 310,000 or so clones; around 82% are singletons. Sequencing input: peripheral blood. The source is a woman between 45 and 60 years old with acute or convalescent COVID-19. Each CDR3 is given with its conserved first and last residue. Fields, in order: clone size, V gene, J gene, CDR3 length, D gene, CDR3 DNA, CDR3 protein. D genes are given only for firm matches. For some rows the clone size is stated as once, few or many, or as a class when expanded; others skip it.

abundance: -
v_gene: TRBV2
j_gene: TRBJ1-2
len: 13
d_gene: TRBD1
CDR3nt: TGTGCCAGCACCGGGGGGACAGGGCGGGGCTACACCTTC
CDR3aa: CASTGGTGRGYTF

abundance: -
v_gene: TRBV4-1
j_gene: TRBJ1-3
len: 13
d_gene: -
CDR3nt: TGCGCCAGCAGCCACCCTGCTGGAAACACCATATATTTT
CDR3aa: CASSHPAGNTIYF

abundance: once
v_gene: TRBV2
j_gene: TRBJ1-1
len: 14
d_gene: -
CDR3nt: TGTGCCAGCAGTGTCCTGAGGGGGACCGCTGAAGCTTTCTTT
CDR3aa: CASSVLRGTAEAFF

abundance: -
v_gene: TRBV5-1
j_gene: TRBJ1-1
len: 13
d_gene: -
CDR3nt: TGCGCCAGCAGCTATGAACAGGGAACTGAAGCTTTCTTT
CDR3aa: CASSYEQGTEAFF

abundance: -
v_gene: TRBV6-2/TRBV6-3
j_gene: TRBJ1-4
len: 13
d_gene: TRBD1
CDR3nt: TGTGCCAGCAGTACTGGACAGGATCGAAAACTGTTTTTT
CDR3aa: CASSTGQDRKLFF

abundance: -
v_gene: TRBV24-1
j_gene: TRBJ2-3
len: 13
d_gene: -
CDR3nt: TGTGCCACCAGTGCTAGTTTCACAGATACGCAGTATTTT
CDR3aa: CATSASFTDTQYF

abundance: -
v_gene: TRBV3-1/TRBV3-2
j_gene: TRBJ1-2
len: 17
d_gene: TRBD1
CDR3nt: TGTGCCAGCAGCCCTCGGTCCCCAATGGGACAGGACTATGGCTACACCTTC
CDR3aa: CASSPRSPMGQDYGYTF

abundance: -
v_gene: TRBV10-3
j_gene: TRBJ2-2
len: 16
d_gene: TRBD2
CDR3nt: TGTGCCATCAGTGATTCCCTAGCGGGAGAGACCGGGGAGCTGTTTTTT
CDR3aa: CAISDSLAGETGELFF

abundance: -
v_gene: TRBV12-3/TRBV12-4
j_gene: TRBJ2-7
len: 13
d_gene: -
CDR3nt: TGTGCCAGCAGTCTACAGGGAGGGAACGAGCAGTACTTC
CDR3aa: CASSLQGGNEQYF

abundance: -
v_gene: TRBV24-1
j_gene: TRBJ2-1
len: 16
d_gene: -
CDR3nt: TGTGCCACCAGTGATTCAACGGGCGGGGCCTACAATGAGCAGTTCTTC
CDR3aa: CATSDSTGGAYNEQFF

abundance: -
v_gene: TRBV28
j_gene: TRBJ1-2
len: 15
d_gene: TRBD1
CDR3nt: TGTGCCAGCACCCCCGGTGGACAGGGGCAATGGGGCTACACCTTC
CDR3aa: CASTPGGQGQWGYTF

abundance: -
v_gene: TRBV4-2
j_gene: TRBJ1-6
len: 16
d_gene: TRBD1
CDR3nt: TGTGCCAGCAGCCAAGTGGACAGGGCGTTGTATTCACCCCTCCACTTT
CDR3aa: CASSQVDRALYSPLHF

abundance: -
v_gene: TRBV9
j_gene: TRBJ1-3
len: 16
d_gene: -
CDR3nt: TGTGCCAGCAGCTTCCGGGGGGACGCCACGGGAAACACCATATATTTT
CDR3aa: CASSFRGDATGNTIYF

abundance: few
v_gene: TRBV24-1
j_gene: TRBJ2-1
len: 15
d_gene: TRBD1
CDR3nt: TGTGCCACCAGTGATCCGGGACAGGGAGACAATGAGCAGTTCTTC
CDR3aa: CATSDPGQGDNEQFF

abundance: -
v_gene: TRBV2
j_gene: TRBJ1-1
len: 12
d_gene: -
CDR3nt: TGTGCCAGCAGTGACGACGGGACTGAAGCTTTCTTT
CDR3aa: CASSDDGTEAFF

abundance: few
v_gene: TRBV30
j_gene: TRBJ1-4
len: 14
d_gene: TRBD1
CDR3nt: TGTGCCTGGACGGGACAGGGGACTAATGAAAAACTGTTTTTT
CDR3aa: CAWTGQGTNEKLFF

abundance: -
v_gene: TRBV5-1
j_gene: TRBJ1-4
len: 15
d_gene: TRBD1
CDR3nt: TGCGCCAGCAGCTACCCGACAGGGGGTAATGAAAAACTGTTTTTT
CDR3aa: CASSYPTGGNEKLFF

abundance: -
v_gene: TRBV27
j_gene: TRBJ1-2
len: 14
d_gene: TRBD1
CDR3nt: TGTGCCAGCAAATTGAACAGGGGGCAGGGTGGCTACACCTTC
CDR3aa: CASKLNRGQGGYTF

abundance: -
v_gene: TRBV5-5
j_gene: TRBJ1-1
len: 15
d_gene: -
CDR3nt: TGTGCCAGCAGCTGGACAGTCCTCGGGGACACTGAAGCTTTCTTT
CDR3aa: CASSWTVLGDTEAFF

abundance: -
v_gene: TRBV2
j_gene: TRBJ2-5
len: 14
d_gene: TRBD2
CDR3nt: TGTGCCAGCAGTGTTACGGGGGGTTCGGAGACCCAGTACTTC
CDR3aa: CASSVTGGSETQYF

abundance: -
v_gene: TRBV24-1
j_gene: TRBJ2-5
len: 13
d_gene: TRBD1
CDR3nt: TGTGCCACCAGGCCGGACAGGGAAGAGACCCAGTACTTC
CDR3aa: CATRPDREETQYF

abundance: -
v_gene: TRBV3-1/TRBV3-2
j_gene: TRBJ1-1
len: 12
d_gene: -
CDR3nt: TGTGCCAGCAGCCTCCAGGGCTCTGAAGCTTTCTTT
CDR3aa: CASSLQGSEAFF

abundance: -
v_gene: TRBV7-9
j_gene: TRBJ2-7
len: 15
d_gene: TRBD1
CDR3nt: TGTGCCAGCACCTTAAGTGGGACAGGGGGTTACGAGCAGTACTTC
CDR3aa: CASTLSGTGGYEQYF

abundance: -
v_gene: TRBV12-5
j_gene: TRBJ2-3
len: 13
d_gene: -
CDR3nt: TGTGCTAGTGGTTTGGCGGGGGCAGATACGCAGTATTTT
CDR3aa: CASGLAGADTQYF

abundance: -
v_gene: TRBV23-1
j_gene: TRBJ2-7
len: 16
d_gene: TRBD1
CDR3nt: TGCGCCAGCAGTCAATGTCCGGGACAGGGGATCTACGAGCAGTACTTC
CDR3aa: CASSQCPGQGIYEQYF

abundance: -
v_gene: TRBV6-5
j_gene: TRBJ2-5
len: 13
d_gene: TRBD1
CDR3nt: TGTGCCAGCAGGATGGGACAGGAGGAGACCCAGTACTTC
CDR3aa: CASRMGQEETQYF

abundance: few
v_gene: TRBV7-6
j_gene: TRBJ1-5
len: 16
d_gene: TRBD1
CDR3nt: TGTGCCAGCAGCTTAGCCGCGGGACAGGGGAATCAGCCCCAGCATTTT
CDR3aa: CASSLAAGQGNQPQHF

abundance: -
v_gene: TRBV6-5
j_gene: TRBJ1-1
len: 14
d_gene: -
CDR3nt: TGTGCCAGCAGTTACGGGGAGAAGAGCACTGAAGCTTTCTTT
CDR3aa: CASSYGEKSTEAFF

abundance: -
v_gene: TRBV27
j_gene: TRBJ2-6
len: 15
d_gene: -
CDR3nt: TGTGCCAGCAGCACTGCATACTCTGGGGCCAACGTCCTGACTTTC
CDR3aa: CASSTAYSGANVLTF

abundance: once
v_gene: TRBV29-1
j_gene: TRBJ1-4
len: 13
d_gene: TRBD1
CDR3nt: TGCAGCGTCGGGGACAGAGGTTCTGAAAAACTGTTTTTT
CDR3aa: CSVGDRGSEKLFF

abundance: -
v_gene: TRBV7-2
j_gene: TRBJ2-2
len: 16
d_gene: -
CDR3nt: TGTGCCAGCAGCCCCACCCTCCTATCTAACACCGGGGAGCTGTTTTTT
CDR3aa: CASSPTLLSNTGELFF

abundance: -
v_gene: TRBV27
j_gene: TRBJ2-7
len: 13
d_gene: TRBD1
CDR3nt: TGTGCCAGCAGTCGACAGGGAAACTACGAGCAGTACTTC
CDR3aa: CASSRQGNYEQYF

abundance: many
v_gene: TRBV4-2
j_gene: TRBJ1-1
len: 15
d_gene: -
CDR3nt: TGTGCCAGCAGCATGAGAAACTCAGGGCCCCCTGAAGCTTTCTTT
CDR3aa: CASSMRNSGPPEAFF

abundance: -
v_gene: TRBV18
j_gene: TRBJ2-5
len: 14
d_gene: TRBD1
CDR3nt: TGTGCCAGCTCGCCCGGACAGGGGATGGAGACCCAGTACTTC
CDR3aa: CASSPGQGMETQYF

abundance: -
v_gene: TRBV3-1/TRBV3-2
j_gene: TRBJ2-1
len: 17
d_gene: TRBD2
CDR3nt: TGTGCCAGCAGCCAAGTGGGCGGGAGAGAGGATAGGGATGAGCAGTTCTTC
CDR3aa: CASSQVGGREDRDEQFF

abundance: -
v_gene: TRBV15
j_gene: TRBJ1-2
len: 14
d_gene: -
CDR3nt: TGTGCCACCAGCAGAGAAGTACAGGGCCCCGGCTACACCTTC
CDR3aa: CATSREVQGPGYTF

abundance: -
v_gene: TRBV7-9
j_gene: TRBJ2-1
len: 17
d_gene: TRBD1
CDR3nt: TGTGCCAGCAGCTCCTATACAGGGGGATATTCCTACAATGAGCAGTTCTTC
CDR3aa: CASSSYTGGYSYNEQFF

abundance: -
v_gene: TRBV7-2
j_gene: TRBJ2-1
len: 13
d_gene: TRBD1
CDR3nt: TGTGCCAGCAGCTCGGACAGGGGCAATGAGCAGTTCTTC
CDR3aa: CASSSDRGNEQFF

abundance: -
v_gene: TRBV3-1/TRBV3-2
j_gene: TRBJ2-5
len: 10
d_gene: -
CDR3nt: TGTGCCACACATCAGGAGACCCAGTACTTC
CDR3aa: CATHQETQYF

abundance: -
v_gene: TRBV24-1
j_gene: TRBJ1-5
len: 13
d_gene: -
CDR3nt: TGTGCCACCAGTCTTGACGGGTATCAGCCCCAGCATTTT
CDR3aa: CATSLDGYQPQHF

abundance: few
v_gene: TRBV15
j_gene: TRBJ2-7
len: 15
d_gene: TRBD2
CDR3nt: TGTGCCACCAGCAGAGACGCTAGCGGATCCTACGAGCAGTACTTC
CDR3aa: CATSRDASGSYEQYF

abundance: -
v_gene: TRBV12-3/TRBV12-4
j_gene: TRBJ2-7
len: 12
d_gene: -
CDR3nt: TGTGCCAGCAGCCGCGACTCCTACGAGCAGTACTTC
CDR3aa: CASSRDSYEQYF

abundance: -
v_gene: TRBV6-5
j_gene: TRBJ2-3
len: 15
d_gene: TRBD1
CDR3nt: TGTGCCAGCAGAGGGACAGGGGGCTCCCCAGATACGCAGTATTTT
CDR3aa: CASRGTGGSPDTQYF

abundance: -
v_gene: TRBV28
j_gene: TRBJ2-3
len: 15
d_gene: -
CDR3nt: TGTGCCAGCAGGGGGGGATCCTACAGCACAGATACGCAGTATTTT
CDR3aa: CASRGGSYSTDTQYF

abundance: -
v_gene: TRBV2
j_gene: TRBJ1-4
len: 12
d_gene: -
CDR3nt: TGTGCCAGCAGCGCCACAGGTGAAAAACTGTTTTTT
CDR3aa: CASSATGEKLFF

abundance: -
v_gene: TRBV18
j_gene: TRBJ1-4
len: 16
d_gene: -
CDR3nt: TGTGCCAGCTCACCAAGAACGGGGACAACTAATGAAAAACTGTTTTTT
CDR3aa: CASSPRTGTTNEKLFF

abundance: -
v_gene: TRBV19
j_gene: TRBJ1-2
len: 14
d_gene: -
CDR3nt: TGTGCCAGTAGTGCCGGGACACGAGTCTATGGCTACACCTTC
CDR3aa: CASSAGTRVYGYTF

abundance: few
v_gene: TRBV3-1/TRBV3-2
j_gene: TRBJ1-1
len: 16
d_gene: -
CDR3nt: TGTGCCAGCAGCCAAGGATGGGCAGAAGTGAACACTGAAGCTTTCTTT
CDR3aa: CASSQGWAEVNTEAFF

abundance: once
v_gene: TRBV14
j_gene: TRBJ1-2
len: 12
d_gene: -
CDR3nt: TGTGCCAGCAGCCCATTCGGGGATGGCTACACCTTC
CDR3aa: CASSPFGDGYTF

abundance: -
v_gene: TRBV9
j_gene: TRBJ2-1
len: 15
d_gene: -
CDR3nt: TGTGCCAGCAGCTTCCAGGCCCGGCCCTACAATGAGCAGTTCTTC
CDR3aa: CASSFQARPYNEQFF

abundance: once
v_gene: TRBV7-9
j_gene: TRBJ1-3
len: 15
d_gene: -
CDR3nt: TGTGCCAGCAGCAAACAGGGTGCCTCTGGAAACACCATATATTTT
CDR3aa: CASSKQGASGNTIYF

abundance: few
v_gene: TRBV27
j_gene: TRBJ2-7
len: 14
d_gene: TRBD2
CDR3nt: TGTGCCAGCAGTCCTCTAGCGGGACTCTACGAGCAGTACTTC
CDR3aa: CASSPLAGLYEQYF

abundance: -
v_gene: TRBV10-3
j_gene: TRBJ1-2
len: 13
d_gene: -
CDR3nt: TGTGCCATCAGTGATCAGGGGTTTGATGGCTACACCTTC
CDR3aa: CAISDQGFDGYTF

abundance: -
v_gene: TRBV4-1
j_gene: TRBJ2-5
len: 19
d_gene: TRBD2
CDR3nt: TGCGCCAGCAGCCAAGATGGTGAAGGGACTAGCTTGGTTCTATGGCCCCAGTACTTC
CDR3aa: CASSQDGEGTSLVLWPQYF